This T cell receptor (beta chain) was found in a study of cytomegalovirus exposure and HLA in healthy donors. PCR amplification relied on 60 Vbeta primers (plus 13 Jbeta primers). Data came from immunoSEQ multiplex PCR; TCRdb stores just in-frame clones and leaves some out. This table has about 150,000 clones, about 74% appearing once. CDR1 and CDR2 from the germline V gene are MRHNA and SNTAGT. The CDR3 sequence is 15 residues long. Trimming removed 5 bases from V and 1 base from J; junction bases left unmatched: 2. This clone was detected many times. The V and J genes are TRBV6-4 and TRBJ2-3, with 11 positions matching TRBD2. The receptor was isolated from a woman aged 40 to 50 in good health and CMV-seronegative. The specimen was PBMCs. The CDR3 coding sequence is TGTGCCAGCAGTCAGACTAGCGGGGGCACAGATACGCAGTATTTT. This encodes CASSQTSGGTDTQYF.